The entry below describes one TCR beta chain. The antigen is undetermined. In the PCR, 60 Vbeta and 13 Jbeta primers were used. The table came from immunoSEQ multiplex PCR; TCRdb's copy has only in-frame clones and leaves some out. The table records around 130,000 clones, less than 85% of them present only once. The data stem from a study of cytomegalovirus exposure and HLA in healthy donors. Study-level results: Upon later analysis, HLA-associated TCR beta chains proved more clonally expanded than other, equally common chains.

This CDR3 has 15 residues. Trimming removed 3 bases from V and 7 bases from J; junction bases left unmatched: 7. CDR1 is LGHNA and CDR2 is YNFKEQ in the germline V gene. The donors gave bone marrow, and they were healthy. The chain is built from TRBV4-2 and TRBJ2-1; the match to TRBD2 covers 9 bases. This TCR came from a woman in her thirties or forties in good health and CMV-seropositive. Sequencing was done on a sample of PBMCs. The CDR3: CASSQSGGNLNEQFF. Here the CDR3 DNA reads TGTGCCAGCAGCCAGAGCGGGGGGAATCTTAATGAGCAGTTCTTC.